The sequence of this T cell receptor (beta chain) was determined in a study of T-cell reconstitution after alpha-beta-depleted transplantation in children. Deletions cut 6 bases from V and 4 bases from J, with 18 bases between. In germline, CDR1 is SNHLY, CDR2 FYNNEI. CDR3 length: 15 amino acids. Points from the study as a whole: At day 60, the high TCRbeta diversity found in some patients originated from recipient T cells and thymic progenitors that had survived. T cells produced anew were the main source of T-cell counts and diversity one year after transplant. The study reportedly traced alpha-beta T cells about two months after transplant to several hundred expanded graft clones.

This clonotype was counted ten times or more. Its antigen remains unidentified. Molecular barcoding with unique molecular identifiers was used for the TCRbeta library. TCRdb re-derived calls from the PCR reads in MiXCR, one entry per CDR3 protein. The data show about 200,000 distinct CDR3 sequences, around 5.9% seen once. The material was PBMCs, obtained before TCRalphabeta/CD19-depleted stem cell transplant. This chain links TRBV2 with TRBJ2-5; D tentatively fits TRBD1 or TRBD2 (6 bases each). The receptor was isolated from a girl under two years old with combined immunodeficiency, due to receive a stem cell transplant. The CDR3 here is CASRVPGAAGETQYF. CDR3 in DNA: TGTGCCAGCAGGGTGCCGGGGGCAGCAGGAGAGACCCAGTACTTC. Full variable domain (rest looked up from reference TRBV2 and TRBJ2-5): EPEVTQTPSHQVTQMGQEVILRCVPISNHLYFYWYRQILGQKVEFLVSFYNNEISEKSEIFDDQFSVERPDGSNFTLKIRSTKLEDSAMYFCASRVPGAAGETQYFGPGTRLLVL.